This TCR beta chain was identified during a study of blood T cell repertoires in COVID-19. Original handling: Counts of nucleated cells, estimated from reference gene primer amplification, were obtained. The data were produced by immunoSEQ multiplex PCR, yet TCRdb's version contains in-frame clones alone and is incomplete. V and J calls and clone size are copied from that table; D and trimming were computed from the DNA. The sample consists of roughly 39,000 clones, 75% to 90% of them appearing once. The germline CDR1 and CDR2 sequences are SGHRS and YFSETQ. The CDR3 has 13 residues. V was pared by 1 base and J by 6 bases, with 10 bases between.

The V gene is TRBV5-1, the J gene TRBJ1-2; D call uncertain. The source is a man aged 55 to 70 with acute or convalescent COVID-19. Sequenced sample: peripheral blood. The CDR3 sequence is CASSLSREDGYTF. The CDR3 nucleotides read TGCGCCAGCAGCTTGTCTCGGGAGGATGGCTACACCTTC.